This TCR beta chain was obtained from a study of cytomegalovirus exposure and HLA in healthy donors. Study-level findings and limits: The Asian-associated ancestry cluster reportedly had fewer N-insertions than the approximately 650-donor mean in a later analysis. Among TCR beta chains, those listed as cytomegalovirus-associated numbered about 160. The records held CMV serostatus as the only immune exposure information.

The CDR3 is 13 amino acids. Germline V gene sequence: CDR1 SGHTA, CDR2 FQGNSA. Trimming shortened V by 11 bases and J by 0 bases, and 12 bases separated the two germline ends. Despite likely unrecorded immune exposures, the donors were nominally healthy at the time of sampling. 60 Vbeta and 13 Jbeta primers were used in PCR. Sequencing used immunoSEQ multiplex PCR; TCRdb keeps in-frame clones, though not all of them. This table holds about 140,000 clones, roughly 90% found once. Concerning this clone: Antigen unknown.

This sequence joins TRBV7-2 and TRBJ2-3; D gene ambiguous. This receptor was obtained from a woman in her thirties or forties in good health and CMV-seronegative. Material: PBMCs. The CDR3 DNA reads TGTGCCTCAACGACTCCTAGCACAGATACGCAGTATTTT. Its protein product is CASTTPSTDTQYF.